One sample yielded the 26 T cell receptor beta chains listed below, sequenced in a study of T cell responses to AZD1222 COVID-19 vaccine. Assay: immunoSEQ multiplex PCR; the TCRdb copy retains only in-frame clones and omits some. This sample has 100,000 to 130,000 clones, with about 93% found just once. The sequencing here drew on peripheral blood, taken 28 days after the second AZD1222 dose. The receptor source for this set is an adult who received the AZD1222 COVID-19 vaccine.

This chain links TRBV12-3 or TRBV12-4 with TRBJ1-1, with D possibly matching TRBD1 (5 bases). This CDR3 comprises 13 residues. Deletions cut 1 base from V and 7 bases from J, with 10 bases between. The CDR3 here is CASSLGDRVEAFF. The CDR3 DNA is TGTGCCAGCAGTTTAGGAGACAGAGTTGAAGCTTTCTTT.

The chain couples TRBV28 to TRBJ1-4; D is unresolved. Germline V gives CDR1 MDHEN, CDR2 SYDVKM. The CDR3 has 12 amino acids. V lost 7 bases and J lost 5, with 8 bases in between. The CDR3 bases are TGTGCCAGCACAGGAGGGAATGAAAAACTGTTTTTT. Its protein product is CASTGGNEKLFF.

The chain combines TRBV2 with TRBJ2-7; perhaps TRBD1 as D (6 bases). The CDR3 consists of 13 residues. V was clipped by 7 bases and J by 0 bases, with 10 bases between them. Germline lookup yields CDR1 SNHLY and CDR2 FYNNEI. CDR3 in DNA: TGTGCCAGCATGAGGGACACCTCCTACGAGCAGTACTTC. Amino acid sequence: CASMRDTSYEQYF.

The CDR3 nucleotides are TGTGCCAGCAGCTTGATGCAGTCTATCTCCTACGAGCAGTACTTC. As protein: CASSLMQSISYEQYF. This chain joins TRBV7-2 and TRBJ2-7; the D is unclear. V shed 3 bases and J shed 0 bases, with 12 bases lying between them. There are 15 residues in the CDR3. Per the germline V gene, CDR1 is SGHTA and CDR2 is FQGNSA.

For this clone: This CDR3 is also generated by other DNA sequences in the sample. V usage is TRBV13 and J usage is TRBJ2-7, with D perhaps TRBD1 (5 bases). Germline V gives CDR1 PRHDT, CDR2 FYEKMQ (reference sequence). This CDR3 contains 12 residues. V lost 2 bases and J 4 bases, leaving 6 bases between the germline ends. DNA of the CDR3: TGTGCCAGCAGCTTAAGGGGTTACGAGCAGTACTTC. It yields the protein CASSLRGYEQYF.

V is TRBV15 and J is TRBJ1-4, with D uncertain. With 3 bases removed from V and 5 bases from J, the gap between germline ends came to 16 bases. The germline V gene encodes CDR1 LNHNV and CDR2 YYDKDF (reference sequence). There are 16 residues in the CDR3. CDR3 sequence (DNA): TGTGCCACCAGCAGGGGATCCGGCCCCCGCAATGAAAAACTGTTTTTT. The encoded protein is CATSRGSGPRNEKLFF.

The CDR3 DNA reads as TGTGCCAGCAGCTTAGGCGGGGCCTATGGCTACACCTTC. Protein product: CASSLGGAYGYTF. The V and J genes are TRBV7-8 and TRBJ1-2, with a possible D match to TRBD1 (5 bases). CDR1 is SGHVS and CDR2 is FQNEAQ in the germline V gene. CDR3 size: 13 residues. The V end lost 1 base, the J end lost 4 bases, and 7 bases lay between the germline ends.

The gene calls are TRBV11-3 and TRBJ2-5; 9 bases match TRBD1. The junction had 6 bases not matched to a gene; V was cut back by 5 bases and J by 5 bases. This CDR3 spans 14 amino acids. Germline-derived CDR1 and CDR2 are SGHNT and YENEEA. The CDR3 is CASSLRDRDETQYF. The CDR3 DNA reads TGTGCCAGCAGCCTCCGGGACAGGGATGAGACCCAGTACTTC. The complete variable domain, with remaining parts taken from reference TRBV11-3 and TRBJ2-5, reads EAGVVQSPRYKIIEKKQPVAFWCNPISGHNTLYWYLQNLGQGPELLIRYENEEAVDDSQLPKDRFSAERLKGVDSTLKIQPAELGDSAVYLCASSLRDRDETQYFGPGTRLLVL.

The table lists this clone with a count of one. The chain links TRBV15 to TRBJ1-5; D perhaps matches TRBD1 (5 bases). CDR3 length: 17 amino acids. The V gene lost 1 base and the J gene lost 5 bases, with 18 bases spanning the gap. Germline values: CDR1 LNHNV, CDR2 YYDKDF (reference sequence). The CDR3 coding sequence is TGTGCCACCAGCAGAGTTCGGGTGCAGGGAGGAGATCAGCCCCAGCATTTT. Translating gives CATSRVRVQGGDQPQHF.

The V and J genes are TRBV18 and TRBJ1-5; no reliable D call. The length of the CDR3 is 17 residues. Germline V CDR1 and CDR2: KGHSH, LQKENI. V gave up 3 bases and J gave up 2 bases, with 17 bases separating them. The CDR3 DNA sequence: TGTGCCAGCTCACCGGCGGCTACCTCCTGGGGCAATCAGCCCCAGCATTTT. As protein: CASSPAATSWGNQPQHF.

This rearrangement joins TRBV23-1 to TRBJ2-3; TRBD2 aligns across 9 bases. TRBV23-1 is sorted into the ORF group, with uncertain function. This CDR3 spans 17 amino acids. Trimming cost V 6 bases and J 2 bases; bases outside gene matches: 12. This CDR3 reads CASSHTASGINTDTQYF. The CDR3 region has the DNA TGCGCCAGCAGCCACACGGCTAGCGGGATAAACACAGATACGCAGTATTTT.

This clone turned up a few times. The V and J genes are TRBV25-1 and TRBJ1-1; D gene ambiguous. Germline V gene data show CDR1 as MGHDK and CDR2 as SYGVNS. The CDR3 has 15 residues. Trimming shortened V by 0 bases and J by 5 bases, and 13 bases separated the two germline ends. In nucleotides, the CDR3 is TGTGCCAGCAGTGAATATAGGATGGGGAGAACTGAAGCTTTCTTT. It yields the protein CASSEYRMGRTEAFF. Looking up the rest from reference TRBV25-1 and TRBJ1-1 gives the full variable domain: EADIYQTPRYLVIGTGKKITLECSQTMGHDKMYWYQQDPGMELHLIHYSYGVNSTEKGDLSSESTVSRIRTEHFPLTLESARPSHTSQYLCASSEYRMGRTEAFFGQGTRLTVV.

V usage is TRBV28 and J usage is TRBJ1-1; no clear D. Germline CDR1 MDHEN, CDR2 SYDVKM. The CDR3 runs 12 residues. V lost 5 bases and J lost 5, with 9 bases in between. For the CDR3, the DNA is TGTGCCAGCAGTCCCTTACGAACTGAAGCTTTCTTT. It codes for CASSPLRTEAFF.

V and J are TRBV10-2 and TRBJ1-6; a weak D match, TRBD1 (6 bases). The CDR3 loop spans 15 amino acids. Deletions cut 3 bases from V and 3 bases from J, with 9 bases between. Germline CDR1 and CDR2: WSHSY and SAAADI. CDR3 coding DNA: TGCGCCAGCAGTGACCGACAGGACTATAATTCACCCCTCCACTTT. Translated, it gives CASSDRQDYNSPLHF.

This clone has a single count. The chain joins TRBV5-5 to TRBJ2-7; D gene uncertain. Germline assignment: CDR1 SGHKS and CDR2 YYEKEE (reference sequence). There are 16 residues in the CDR3. V dropped 0 bases and J dropped 7 bases, with 20 bases sitting between them. The CDR3 protein is CASSLGWGSRGGEQYF. CDR3 nucleotides: TGTGCCAGCAGCTTGGGCTGGGGATCCCGAGGTGGGGAGCAGTACTTC. Together with reference TRBV5-5 and TRBJ2-7, the CDR3 gives the full variable domain: DAGVTQSPTHLIKTRGQQVTLRCSPISGHKSVSWYQQVLGQGPQFIFQYYEKEERGRGNFPDRFSARQFPNYSSELNVNALLLGDSALYLCASSLGWGSRGGEQYFGPGTRLTVT.

This clone was counted once. The chain joins TRBV10-3 to TRBJ1-5; possibly TRBD1 for D (6 bases). Germline loops: CDR1 ENHRY, CDR2 SYGVKD. The CDR3 has 13 amino acids. Deletions cut 10 bases from V and 6 bases from J, with 16 bases between. CDR3 sequence reads: CATAWGAVQPQHF. CDR3 DNA sequence: TGTGCCACCGCGTGGGGGGCGGTTCAGCCCCAGCATTTT.

V gene TRBV7-9 combines with J gene TRBJ2-1; D perhaps matches TRBD2 (6 bases). The V gene's germline CDR1 is SEHNR and CDR2 FQNEAQ (reference sequence). The CDR3 is made up of 14 amino acids. Trimming removed 1 base from V and 7 bases from J, with 11 bases in between. The CDR3 DNA reads TGTGCCAGCAGCTTAGACTGGGACTCGAATGAGCAGTTCTTC. This codes for CASSLDWDSNEQFF.

This clone was seen a single time. The J gene is TRBJ2-1, the V gene TRBV12-3 or TRBV12-4, with D perhaps TRBD2 (7 bases). V was clipped by 10 bases and J by 7 bases, with 14 bases between them. CDR3 length: 12 residues. In DNA, the CDR3 is TGTGCCATTTGGGGGGGCGGGAATGAGCAGTTCTTC. Its protein product is CAIWGGGNEQFF.

The chain joins TRBV5-5 to TRBJ2-7, with D perhaps TRBD1 (6 bases). Trimming removed 5 bases at V and 2 bases at J, with 17 bases between. The CDR3 spans 15 residues. Germline V CDR1 and CDR2: SGHKS, YYEKEE (reference sequence). CDR3 protein: CASSPRGDRTYEQYF. DNA for the CDR3: TGTGCCAGCAGTCCCCGCGGAGACAGGACCTACGAGCAGTACTTC.

In its sample, this clone was seen once. The rearrangement joins TRBV6-5 to TRBJ2-7; 10 bases line up with TRBD1. The CDR3 runs to 15 residues. After removal of 2 bases from V and 2 bases from J, the junction contained 3 bases not matched to a gene. Germline loops: CDR1 MNHEY, CDR2 SVGAGI. The CDR3 coding sequence is TGTGCCAGCAGTTACGCTGACAGGGGGCCCTACGAGCAGTACTTC. As protein: CASSYADRGPYEQYF.

CDR3 DNA sequence: TGTGCCAGCAGTGAATCACCGGGACACCTCACCGGGGAGCTGTTTTTT. It is translated as CASSESPGHLTGELFF. The chain has TRBV6-4 and TRBJ2-2, with D perhaps matching TRBD1 (6 bases). CDR3 length: 16 residues. Germline V gene data show CDR1 as MRHNA and CDR2 as SNTAGT. V was pared by 3 bases and J by 4 bases, with 15 bases between.

This chain connects TRBV20-1 to TRBJ1-2; D is unclear. The V and J ends lost 3 bases and 3 bases respectively, with 8 bases between them. CDR3 length: 12 residues. From germline, CDR1 is DFQATT and CDR2 SNEGSKA (reference sequence). CDR3 amino acids: CSASSPDYGYTF. In DNA, the CDR3 is TGCAGTGCTAGTTCTCCCGACTATGGCTACACCTTC.

This clone was recorded a few times. This chain connects TRBV11-2 to TRBJ1-3; 7 bases line up with TRBD1. The CDR3 is 12 residues long. CDR1 is SGHAT, CDR2 FQNNGV, per germline. Trimming took 11 bases from V and 4 from J; bases not matched to a gene: 5. CDR3 amino acids: CAQAGGGNTIYF. As DNA, the CDR3 is TGTGCCCAGGCAGGGGGGGGAAACACCATATATTTT.

This chain uses TRBV19 with TRBJ1-1; possible D gene TRBD1, 5 bases. The V gene's germline CDR1 is LNHDA and CDR2 SQIVND (reference sequence). The CDR3 totals 16 residues. Trimming removed 3 bases from V and 0 bases from J, with 14 bases in between. CDR3 coding DNA: TGTGCCAGTAGTATGGGACGGGGAATCATGAACACTGAAGCTTTCTTT. This codes for CASSMGRGIMNTEAFF. The full variable domain, with the rest looked up from reference TRBV19 and TRBJ1-1, is DGGITQSPKYLFRKEGQNVTLSCEQNLNHDAMYWYRQDPGQGLRLIYYSQIVNDFQKGDIAEGYSVSREKKESFPLTVTSAQKNPTAFYLCASSMGRGIMNTEAFFGQGTRLTVV.

The chain uses TRBV5-1 and TRBJ1-5; D not resolved. This CDR3 comprises 15 residues. CDR1 is SGHRS, CDR2 YFSETQ, per germline. The germline V and J ends were trimmed by 2 bases and 1 base, with 10 bases remaining between them. As DNA, the CDR3 is TGCGCCAGCAGCTTCACTATAGGAAGCAATCAGCCCCAGCATTTT. Encoded protein: CASSFTIGSNQPQHF.

The chain uses TRBV13 and TRBJ2-3; TRBD2 agrees at 12 bases. After removal of 5 bases from V and 8 bases from J, the junction contained 11 bases not matched to a gene. Per the germline V gene, CDR1 is PRHDT and CDR2 is FYEKMQ (reference sequence). The CDR3 totals 16 residues. CDR3 region: CASSPRTSGVFFTQYF. The CDR3 nucleotides read TGTGCCAGCAGCCCTAGGACTAGCGGGGTATTTTTTACGCAGTATTTT.